The present TCR beta chain was sequenced within a study of T cell responses to AZD1222 COVID-19 vaccine. Study at large: Second-dose recipients at about 4 or about 12 weeks were treated as one pooled group.

Note on this clone: Its target is not known.

Here immunoSEQ multiplex PCR was the method, and the copy in TCRdb shows in-frame clones only, minus some. The sample contains some 200,000 clones, approximately 90% of which appear only once. Notes on the study in general: Among those given AZD1222, only five to seven were seropositive at baseline. Spike was spanned by vaccine-associated CD4 TCRs, with dominance at 160-218 and 743-854. Donors were mostly white British, more females; clonal diversity possibly underestimated.

The CDR3 loop spans 18 amino acids. V was shortened by 2 bases and J by 7 bases, with 25 bases between the two germline ends. Looked up from germline, CDR1 is SGDLS and CDR2 is YYNGEE. This chain links TRBV9 with TRBJ1-3; possibly TRBD1 for D (6 bases). This receptor was taken from an adult in good health. The source material was peripheral blood, sampled on day 0 of AZD1222 vaccination. The CDR3 DNA reads TGTGCCAGCAGCGTGAACCCGCCCGGAGGGGGGCCGGCCAACACCATATATTTT. Translation: CASSVNPPGGGPANTIYF.